This passage covers 19 T cell receptor beta chains from one sample sequenced in a study of metastatic and nonmetastatic thyroid tumors. No patient received treatment before thyroid surgery. Through MiXCR, TCRdb re-clonotyped the PCR reads. This table has 53,000 or so clones, more than 20% appearing once. Sequences were obtained from blood. Receptors were obtained from a female donor with papillary thyroid cancer or a benign thyroid nodule (not recorded which). Some clones in this sample may be carry-over from other donors' samples.

To note about this clone: A junction boundary mismatches the germline segment, possibly from a read error. J is TRBJ2-1 and V is TRBV5-3; 9 nucleotides align to TRBD2. TRBV5-3 carries the ORF label, with uncertain function. This CDR3 region has 16 residues. CDR3 protein: CARCLGVAGDYNEQFF. In DNA form, the CDR3 reads TGTGCCAGATGCTTGGGTGTAGCGGGAGACTACAATGAGCAGTTCTTC.

Ten or more counts support this clone. V gene TRBV6-1 combines with J gene TRBJ2-1; possibly TRBD2 for D (6 bases). Germline V CDR1 and CDR2: MNHNS, SASEGT. Trimming shortened V by 7 bases and J by 5 bases, and 12 bases separated the two germline ends. The CDR3 has 13 amino acids. The CDR3 DNA reads TGTGCCAGCACCCGGCCGGGGGACAATGAGCAGTTCTTC. Amino acid sequence: CASTRPGDNEQFF.

This sequence joins TRBV20-1 and TRBJ2-7, with 9 positions matching TRBD2. The CDR3 is made up of 13 amino acids. V shed 7 bases, J shed 3 bases, and the junction held 7 bases outside the gene matches. Per germline, CDR1 DFQATT and CDR2 SNEGSKA (reference sequence). CDR3 residues: CSGCAGGHYEQYF. The CDR3 nucleotides are TGCAGTGGGTGTGCGGGAGGGCACTACGAGCAGTACTTC.

This clone was seen at least ten times. The chain joins TRBV4-1 to TRBJ2-3; 9 bases match TRBD1. The CDR3 is made up of 16 amino acids. V lost 8 bases and J lost 1; bases outside the gene matches: 10. The germline V gene has CDR1 MGHRA and CDR2 YSYEKL. This CDR3 is CASPRDRVSCTDTQYF. In DNA, the CDR3 is TGCGCCAGCCCCCGGGACAGGGTAAGTTGCACAGATACGCAGTATTTT.

Details on this clone: The junction does not match germline at one end; this may be a read error. The chain employs TRBV20-1 and TRBJ2-1, with 7 bases lining up with TRBD2. The CDR3 has 15 residues. Germline V gene lookup returns CDR1 DFQATT and CDR2 SNEGSKA (reference sequence). The CDR3 reads CNARTPLAADSEHFF. The DNA of the CDR3 is TGCAATGCTAGAACCCCGCTAGCGGCAGACAGTGAGCATTTCTTC.

Comment on this clone: Being one base from a much bigger clone, this may be a read error. The chain has TRBV18 and TRBJ2-5, with a weak D call TRBD2 (5 bases). Germline V lookup: CDR1 KGHSH, CDR2 LQKENI. This CDR3 spans 16 amino acids. CDR3 DNA: TGTGCCAGCTCACCCCGAGGGATAGACCCCCGAGAGACCCCGTACTTC. This sequence encodes CASSPRGIDPRETPYF.

With regard to this clone: One junction end disagrees with the germline gene, perhaps due to a read error. The V and J genes are TRBV20-1 and TRBJ1-2; 8 nucleotides match TRBD1. The V gene's germline CDR1 is DFQATT and CDR2 SNEGSKA (reference sequence). The length of the CDR3 is 15 residues. CDR3 region: CSAEQGAAANYGYTF. The DNA for the CDR3 is TGCAGTGCTGAGCAGGGGGCCGCGGCTAACTATGGCTACACATTC.

The table lists this clone with many counts. J is TRBJ1-2 and V is TRBV7-9; D not certain. V lost 2 bases to trimming and J lost 0 bases, with 7 bases between them. The length of the CDR3 is 14 residues. The V gene's germline CDR1 is SEHNR and CDR2 FQNEAQ (reference sequence). CDR3 amino acids: CASSLSFSNYGYTF. Written as DNA, the CDR3 is TGTGCCAGCAGCTTATCTTTCTCTAACTATGGCTACACCTTC.

In this sample, this clone turned up many times. The chain joins TRBV5-1 to TRBJ2-3; 8 nucleotides line up with TRBD2. Germline V lookup: CDR1 SGHRS, CDR2 YFSETQ. V was pared by 0 bases and J by 5 bases, with 5 bases of the junction left unmatched. This CDR3 is built from 15 residues. The CDR3 sequence: CASSLGGLAGDTQYF. Here the CDR3 DNA reads TGCGCCAGCAGCTTGGGGGGGCTAGCGGGAGATACGCAGTATTTT.

This rearrangement joins TRBV20-1 to TRBJ2-7; 11 bases fit TRBD2. Trimming at V came to 3 bases and at J to 3 bases, leaving 7 bases not matched to a gene. CDR1 and CDR2 from the germline V gene are DFQATT and SNEGSKA (reference sequence). This CDR3 region has 15 residues. CDR3 sequence reads: CSASDTSGGIYEQYF. Written as DNA, the CDR3 is TGCAGTGCTAGTGATACTAGCGGGGGAATCTACGAGCAGTACTTC.

This clone has only a few counts. The chain uses TRBV29-1 and TRBJ1-5; D not certain. V dropped 1 base and J dropped 1 base, with 11 bases sitting between them. Germline loops: CDR1 SQVTM, CDR2 ANQGSEA. CDR3 length equals 15 residues. DNA for the CDR3: TGCAGCGTTGAAGTGGAGGGTGTGAGCAATCAGCCCCAGCATTTT. Residues: CSVEVEGVSNQPQHF.

The table lists this clone with many counts. The gene calls are TRBV7-9 and TRBJ1-1, with 7 bases identical to TRBD1. There are 14 residues in the CDR3. Losses at the gene ends were 6 bases for V and 4 bases for J; bases not matched to a gene: 8. Germline V gives CDR1 SEHNR, CDR2 FQNEAQ (reference sequence). The CDR3 nucleotides are TGTGCCAGCAGTTTGGCACAGGGGTCCACTGAAGCTTTCTTT. It translates to CASSLAQGSTEAFF. The full variable domain, completed using reference TRBV7-9 and TRBJ1-1, is DTGVSQNPRHKITKRGQNVTFRCDPISEHNRLYWYRQTLGQGPEFLTYFQNEAQLEKSRLLSDRFSAERPKGSFSTLEIQRTEQGDSAMYLCASSLAQGSTEAFFGQGTRLTVV.

Many counts were recorded for this clone. This rearrangement joins TRBV28 to TRBJ2-1; D remains ambiguous. Germline V gene sequence: CDR1 MDHEN, CDR2 SYDVKM. Trimming stripped 9 bases from V and 4 bases from J, with 10 bases between. This CDR3 region has 12 residues. The CDR3 reads CASAPQYNEQFF. CDR3 sequence (DNA): TGTGCCAGTGCCCCTCAGTACAATGAGCAGTTCTTC. The variable domain in full, with the rest retrieved from reference TRBV28 and TRBJ2-1, is DVKVTQSSRYLVKRTGEKVFLECVQDMDHENMFWYRQDPGLGLRLIYFSYDVKMKEKGDIPEGYSVSREKKERFSLILESASTNQTSMYLCASAPQYNEQFFGPGTRLTVL.

This clone was counted ten times or more. V gene TRBV6-1 combines with J gene TRBJ2-1; 9 bases are shared with TRBD1. Per germline, CDR1 MNHNS and CDR2 SASEGT. The CDR3 has 14 residues. V was clipped by 7 bases and J by 7 bases; unmatched bases: 8. In DNA, the CDR3 is TGTGCCAGCAACAGCGCGACAGGGGGAAATGAGCAGTTCTTC. Protein product: CASNSATGGNEQFF.

The sample holds a few counts of this clone. A single base separates this from a much larger clone, so it may be a read error. The J gene is TRBJ2-3, the V gene TRBV19, with unresolved D. The CDR3 is 14 residues long. Germline CDR1 and CDR2: LNHDA and SQIVND (reference sequence). DNA of the CDR3: TGTGCCGGTAGTAAAGGTGCTGGCACAGATACGCAGTATTTT. Protein: CAGSKGAGTDTQYF.

This clone was recorded at least ten times. The chain recombines TRBV7-2 with TRBJ2-7; the match to TRBD2 covers 11 bases. Trimming took 5 bases from V and 4 from J; bases not matched to a gene: 10. The germline CDR1 and CDR2 sequences are SGHTA and FQGNSA. The CDR3 contains 16 residues. This chain's CDR3 is CASSQEGTSGSYEQYF. As DNA, the CDR3 is TGTGCCAGCAGCCAAGAGGGGACTAGCGGATCGTACGAGCAGTACTTC.

In this sample, this clone turned up a few times. It may be a read error: a sequence one base away is much more abundant. The CDR3 protein is CASRPTSGSQFF. The CDR3 nucleotides are TGTGCCAGCAGACCAACTAGCGGGAGTCAGTTCTTC. This chain joins TRBV27 and TRBJ2-1; TRBD2 aligns across 11 bases. The J segment lost 13 bases and the V segment lost 6 bases, leaving 5 bases of the junction unmatched. The CDR3 contains 12 residues. CDR1 MNHEY and CDR2 SMNVEV come from the germline V gene (reference sequence).

This clone was counted many times. The rearrangement joins TRBV28 to TRBJ2-5; the match to TRBD2 covers 10 bases. Unmatched junction bases numbered 10, after V lost 10 bases and J lost 5 bases. The CDR3 is made up of 14 amino acids. Germline CDR1 reads MDHEN; CDR2 reads SYDVKM. CDR3 sequence: CATNLAGARETQYF. Written as DNA, the CDR3 is TGTGCCACCAACCTAGCGGGAGCTCGGGAGACCCAGTACTTC.

This clone was seen many times. V usage is TRBV6-1 and J usage is TRBJ2-1, with D possibly called TRBD1 or TRBD2 (5 bases each). The germline V gene has CDR1 MNHNS and CDR2 SASEGT. V was cut by 5 bases and J by 3 bases, with 14 bases left in between. The CDR3 is 15 amino acids. In nucleotides, the CDR3 is TGTGCCAGCAGTCCCCGGGACGGTGGCTACAATGAGCAGTTCTTC. Its protein product is CASSPRDGGYNEQFF.